This T cell receptor (beta chain) derives from a study of CD8 T cell repertoires and HIV-1 epitope variants. Overall study context: Control wells had CMV/EBV/flu peptides, negative Ebola AY9, or no peptide. Tested: three Gag epitope families, Nef HW9 and YT9.

In regard to this clone: Its matching antigen is unknown.

The CDR3 length is 13 residues. In germline, CDR1 is SGHNT, CDR2 YYREEE (reference sequence). The ends were cut back, 0 bases at V and 7 bases at J, with 11 bases in the middle. Study conclusions and caveats: Beta chains alone show antigen proliferation, not cytokine profile or function.

The table came from immunoSEQ multiplex PCR; TCRdb's copy has only in-frame clones and leaves some out. The table has 4,000 to 5,500 clones, approximately 71% seen once. Source material: cultured CD8+ T cells derived from PBMCs. This TCR derives from a male donor with HIV. The chain carries TRBV5-4 and TRBJ2-7, with D tentatively TRBD1 (5 bases). The CDR3 here is CASSLGQSSEQYF. CDR3 nucleotide sequence: TGTGCCAGCAGCTTGGGACAGTCCTCAGAGCAGTACTTC.